Below, 26 T cell receptor beta chains from the same sample are listed, as sequenced in a study of T cells after posttransplantation cyclophosphamide. Assay used: immunoSEQ multiplex PCR; TCRdb lists only in-frame clones, some missing. The specimen gives about 44,000 clones without singletons; the ten biggest hold more than 2%. The sample taken for sequencing was PBMCs. All receptors come from a man aged 35 to 55 in good health, CMV-negative, and a related stem cell transplant donor.

There are many counts of this clone. This chain uses TRBV2 with TRBJ2-5, with 8 bases identical to TRBD1. J lost 3 bases, V lost 2 bases, and 2 bases had no gene match. Germline V gene sequence: CDR1 SNHLY, CDR2 FYNNEI. There are 14 residues in the CDR3. In DNA form, the CDR3 reads TGTGCCAGCAGTGAAAGGACAGGGAAAGAGACCCAGTACTTC. Amino acid sequence: CASSERTGKETQYF.

This clone was observed at least ten times. The chain carries TRBV11-3 and TRBJ2-5; TRBD2 matches at 8 bases. Trimming at V came to 5 bases and at J to 5 bases, leaving 10 bases not matched to a gene. The CDR3 runs 15 residues. CDR1 and CDR2 from the germline V gene are SGHNT and YENEEA. The CDR3 loop reads CASSQGPGGQETQYF. Here the CDR3 DNA reads TGTGCCAGCAGCCAAGGGCCGGGGGGGCAGGAGACCCAGTACTTC.

V and J are TRBV30 and TRBJ1-2; D gene unclear. Trimming pared 3 bases from V and 5 bases from J, leaving 16 bases between. The CDR3 spans 14 residues. In germline, CDR1 is GTSNPN, CDR2 SVGIG (reference sequence). The CDR3 spells CAWSGDGGKYGYTF. The CDR3, as DNA: TGTGCCTGGAGCGGCGATGGAGGGAAATATGGCTACACCTTC. Based on the CDR3 plus reference TRBV30 and TRBJ1-2, the full variable domain is SQTIHQWPATLVQPVGSPLSLECTVEGTSNPNLYWYRQAAGRGLQLLFYSVGIGQISSEVPQNLSASRPQDRQFILSSKKLLLSDSGFYLCAWSGDGGKYGYTFGSGTRLTVV.

This clone was seen repeatedly, ten times or more. The chain joins TRBV6-6 to TRBJ1-1; possible D gene TRBD1, 5 bases. Trimming shortened V by 6 bases and J by 3 bases, and 8 bases separated the two germline ends. This CDR3 region has 12 residues. CDR1 MNHNY and CDR2 SVGAGI come from the germline V gene (reference sequence). The CDR3 DNA follows: TGTGCCAGCAGGGGAGGGGACACTGAAGCTTTCTTT. Its protein is CASRGGDTEAFF.

This clone was recorded many times. This rearrangement joins TRBV6-5 to TRBJ2-7, with TRBD1 matching 12 bases. After removal of 4 bases from V and 7 bases from J, the junction contained 8 bases not matched to a gene. This CDR3 has 15 residues. Germline V gene sequence: CDR1 MNHEY, CDR2 SVGAGI. Here the CDR3 reads CASSSSGTGGGEQYF. CDR3 DNA sequence: TGTGCCAGCAGTTCCTCCGGGACAGGGGGCGGGGAGCAGTACTTC.

There are a few counts of this clone. The chain has TRBV15 and TRBJ2-7; D remains unclear. CDR1 LNHNV and CDR2 YYDKDF come from the germline V gene (reference sequence). The CDR3 runs to 14 residues. Trimming took off 2 bases at V and 7 bases at J, with 15 bases between the two ends. The DNA for the CDR3 is TGTGCCACCAGCAGACCAGACACCCCTGGGGAGCAGTACGTC. This sequence encodes CATSRPDTPGEQYV.

This clone was counted many times. The rearrangement joins TRBV6-1 to TRBJ1-1; the match to TRBD1 covers 8 bases. The CDR3 is 14 residues long. CDR1 is MNHNS and CDR2 is SASEGT in the germline V gene. V was pared by 5 bases and J by 5 bases, with 7 bases of the junction left unmatched. The CDR3 nucleotides are TGTGCCAGCAGTCCCCAGGGGGCCGGGACTGAAGCTTTCTTT. This translates into CASSPQGAGTEAFF.

Ten or more counts support this clone. The chain uses TRBV6-1 and TRBJ1-2; TRBD1 matches at 7 bases. Germline assignment: CDR1 MNHNS and CDR2 SASEGT. The CDR3 covers 13 residues. With 4 bases clipped from V and 5 bases from J, the junction kept 4 bases outside the gene matches. CDR3 in DNA: TGTGCCAGCAGTGGGGGACAGCTATATGGCTACACCTTC. Protein sequence: CASSGGQLYGYTF.

This clone was seen ten or more times. This chain joins TRBV19 and TRBJ2-2; 10 nucleotides align to TRBD1. Trimming took 5 bases from V and 6 from J; bases not matched to a gene: 6. Per the germline V gene, CDR1 is LNHDA and CDR2 is SQIVND (reference sequence). This CDR3 region has 15 residues. The CDR3 DNA reads TGTGCCAGTAGTGACAGGGGGCTGGGGTCCGGGGAGCTGTTTTTT. As protein: CASSDRGLGSGELFF.

This clone came up many times. The rearrangement links TRBV4-1 to TRBJ1-4, with TRBD1 as a possible D gene (5 bases). This CDR3 is built from 16 residues. Deletions cut 0 bases from V and 1 base from J, with 9 bases between. CDR1 and CDR2 (germline): MGHRA, YSYEKL. The CDR3 DNA follows: TGCGCCAGCAGCCAAGACACCGGGGGAACTAATGAAAAACTGTTTTTT. Protein: CASSQDTGGTNEKLFF.

CDR3 nucleotide sequence: TGTGCCACCAGCAAGTTCCAACCACTTGGACTAGCGGGAGGCAATGAGCAGTTCTTC. Its protein product is CATSKFQPLGLAGGNEQFF. The V call is TRBV15, the J call TRBJ2-1; TRBD2 matches 14 bases. V was pared by 4 bases and J by 6 bases, with 14 bases of the junction left unmatched. Germline assignment: CDR1 LNHNV and CDR2 YYDKDF (reference sequence). The CDR3 extends over 19 amino acids.

This clone was observed many times. The chain links TRBV6-1 to TRBJ2-7, with 7 bases that match TRBD1. CDR1 MNHNS and CDR2 SASEGT come from the germline V gene. V was clipped by 11 bases and J by 4 bases; unmatched bases: 8. CDR3 length: 12 residues. The CDR3 region has the DNA TGTGCCGTACGACAGGGAGAGTACGAGCAGTACGTC. It is translated as CAVRQGEYEQYV.

Many counts were recorded for this clone. The rearrangement joins TRBV19 to TRBJ1-5, with D possibly TRBD1 on 6 matching bases. Germline loops: CDR1 LNHDA, CDR2 SQIVND (reference sequence). This CDR3 contains 15 residues. Trimming took 5 bases from V and 3 from J, leaving 14 bases between them. Written as DNA, the CDR3 is TGTGCCAGTAGTCCCCCTGGACAGTCCAATCAGCCCCAGCATTTT. Its translation: CASSPPGQSNQPQHF.

This clone turned up a few times. V and J are TRBV25-1 and TRBJ2-3, with TRBD2 matching 11 bases. V shed 4 bases, J shed 0 bases, and the junction held 9 bases outside the gene matches. This CDR3 comprises 18 residues. Germline V CDR1 and CDR2: MGHDK, SYGVNS. DNA of the CDR3: TGTGCCAGCAGTGTCTTAGCGGGGGGGGGAATTAGCACAGATACGCAGTATTTT. Protein: CASSVLAGGGISTDTQYF.

This clone was counted many times. The CDR3 sequence: CAGRGGYNEQFF. CDR3 nucleotides: TGTGCCGGCCGGGGGGGTTACAATGAGCAGTTCTTC. The rearrangement uses TRBV6-1 and TRBJ2-1; 8 nucleotides agree with TRBD2. The germline gives CDR1 MNHNS, CDR2 SASEGT. With 11 bases clipped from V and 4 bases from J, the junction kept 4 bases outside the gene matches. The CDR3 is 12 residues long.

This clone appeared many times. The chain employs TRBV4-2 and TRBJ1-5, with 7 bases aligning to TRBD1. From germline, CDR1 is LGHNA and CDR2 YNFKEQ. V trimming: 0 bases; J trimming: 4 bases; junction bases outside the gene matches: 3. This CDR3 region has 15 residues. The chain's CDR3 is CASSQELTGNQPQHF. CDR3 sequence (DNA): TGTGCCAGCAGCCAAGAATTGACAGGGAATCAGCCCCAGCATTTT.

This clone was recorded many times. The genes are TRBV5-5 and TRBJ2-7; TRBD1 matches at 7 bases. Germline-derived CDR1 and CDR2 are SGHKS and YYEKEE (reference sequence). After removal of 1 base from V and 5 bases from J, the junction contained 9 bases not matched to a gene. The CDR3 is 15 amino acids. DNA of the CDR3: TGTGCCAGCAGCTTGACAGGGGCCTCCAGGCACGAGCAGTACTTC. Its protein is CASSLTGASRHEQYF.

This clone has only a few counts. The CDR3 loop reads CASKAGHPDTQYF. Here the CDR3 DNA reads TGTGCCAGCAAGGCTGGACACCCAGATACGCAGTATTTT. The rearrangement uses TRBV10-3 and TRBJ2-3, with TRBD1 as a possible D gene (5 bases). There are 13 residues in the CDR3. Germline V gene lookup returns CDR1 ENHRY and CDR2 SYGVKD. V shed 10 bases and J shed 4 bases, with 15 bases lying between them.

This chain joins TRBV27 and TRBJ2-3; TRBD2 might be the D (6 bases). Trimming cost V 7 bases and J 0 bases, with 14 bases left between them. Germline values: CDR1 MNHEY, CDR2 SMNVEV (reference sequence). The CDR3 loop spans 15 amino acids. In DNA, the CDR3 is TGTGCCAGCACCCCCGGGACTTCTAGCACAGATACGCAGTATTTT. Translation gives CASTPGTSSTDTQYF.

Ten or more counts support this clone. The gene calls are TRBV11-2 and TRBJ2-2; 8 nucleotides match TRBD2. Trimming cost V 4 bases and J 5 bases; bases outside gene matches: 15. Looked up from germline, CDR1 is SGHAT and CDR2 is FQNNGV. This CDR3 is 18 amino acids long. This CDR3 reads CASSSSWGAGGRTGELFF. The CDR3 DNA reads TGTGCCAGCAGCTCGTCCTGGGGGGCGGGGGGTCGGACCGGGGAGCTGTTTTTT.

This clone occurred many times. The chain couples TRBV5-1 to TRBJ2-1; 13 bases map to TRBD2. The CDR3 extends over 15 amino acids. CDR1 and CDR2 (germline): SGHRS, YFSETQ. The ends lost 2 bases at V and 7 bases at J; junction bases unmatched: 3. The CDR3 protein is CASSLGLAGANEQFF. The CDR3 nucleotides are TGCGCCAGCAGCTTAGGACTAGCGGGAGCTAATGAGCAGTTCTTC.

This clone was found many times. V and J are TRBV6-1 and TRBJ2-7, with unresolved D. CDR1 is MNHNS, CDR2 SASEGT, per germline. The CDR3 is 13 residues long. V dropped 3 bases and J dropped 2 bases, with 8 bases sitting between them. The CDR3, as DNA: TGTGCCAGCAGTGAGGCGGCGCCCTACGAGCAGTACGTC. Protein: CASSEAAPYEQYV.

There are a few counts of this clone. The V and J genes are TRBV5-1 and TRBJ2-1, with D possibly TRBD1 on 7 matching bases. The V gene lost 0 bases and the J gene lost 10 bases, with 14 bases spanning the gap. Germline V CDR1 and CDR2: SGHRS, YFSETQ. This CDR3 is 14 amino acids long. The CDR3 coding sequence is TGCGCCAGCAGCTTGGATCGGGCAGGGGGGGAGCAGTTCTTC. Amino acid sequence: CASSLDRAGGEQFF.

This clone was counted many times. The chain couples TRBV7-3 to TRBJ2-2, with 10 bases identical to TRBD1. Looked up from germline, CDR1 is SGHTA and CDR2 is FQGTGA. The V gene end was trimmed by 1 base and the J gene end by 0 bases; junction bases not matched to a gene: 2. The length of the CDR3 is 17 residues. In DNA, the CDR3 is TGTGCCAGCAGCTTAAAAGGACAGGGGGCGAACACCGGGGAGCTGTTTTTT. Protein: CASSLKGQGANTGELFF.

The table lists this clone with many counts. This chain links TRBV4-1 with TRBJ2-5, with D uncertain. The CDR3 runs 15 residues. Trimming left V 0 bases short and J 5 bases short, with 13 bases between. Germline assignment: CDR1 MGHRA and CDR2 YSYEKL. CDR3 residues: CASSQEKSSRETQYF. DNA of the CDR3: TGCGCCAGCAGCCAAGAGAAAAGCTCCCGGGAGACCCAGTACTTC.

This clone was seen at least ten times. The chain combines TRBV6-5 with TRBJ1-1; D is ambiguous. Trimming removed 5 bases from V and 0 bases from J, with 7 bases in between. Looked up from germline, CDR1 is MNHEY and CDR2 is SVGAGI. The CDR3 has 13 amino acids. The CDR3, as DNA: TGTGCCAGCAGTCATCAGATGAACACTGAAGCTTTCTTT. Translation gives CASSHQMNTEAFF.